The entry that follows covers one T cell receptor beta chain sequence. Its target is unknown. PCR employed 60 Vbeta and 13 Jbeta primers. Profiled with immunoSEQ multiplex PCR; TCRdb holds only in-frame clones, not every one. The table shows some 180,000 clones, with around 84% occurring only once. This entry belongs to a study of cytomegalovirus exposure and HLA in healthy donors. Study information: The Caucasian-associated ancestry cluster contained roughly four fifths of the 398 genotyped donors.

Findings and caveats of the study: A later analysis linked a missense DCLRE1C variant to TCR beta V- and J-gene trimming.

Donors sampled were nominally healthy, though unrecorded immune exposures were likely. V shed 5 bases and J 8 bases; nucleotides not matched to a gene: 13. This CDR3 has 16 residues. CDR1 and CDR2 (germline): SGHTA, FQGTGA. This TCR derives from a young man in good health and CMV-seropositive. Material: PBMCs. V is TRBV7-3 and J is TRBJ2-1; TRBD2 matches at 9 bases. The CDR3 coding sequence is TGTGCCAGCAGCCCCAATCCGGGACTAGCTTATCATGAGCAGTTCTTC. Translating it yields CASSPNPGLAYHEQFF.